One sample yielded the 18 T cell receptor beta chains listed below, sequenced in a study of cytomegalovirus exposure and HLA in healthy donors. The primer mix had 60 Vbeta and 13 Jbeta primers. TCRdb's table, derived via immunoSEQ multiplex PCR, lists solely in-frame clones and lacks some. The sample includes 160,000 or so clones, nearly 80% of them seen just once. The specimen sequenced was PBMCs. The receptors originated from a man aged 35-49 years in good health and CMV-seropositive.

This chain connects TRBV10-2 to TRBJ2-2; tentative D call: TRBD2 (5 bases). The length of the CDR3 is 15 residues. Germline lookup yields CDR1 WSHSY and CDR2 SAAADI. Between the trimmed V and J ends, which lost 6 bases and 2 bases, there was a span of 13 bases. The CDR3 coding sequence is TGCGCCAGCAGGGGAGAGCGGCCCAACACCGGGGAGCTGTTTTTT. Encoded protein: CASRGERPNTGELFF.

The chain uses TRBV2 and TRBJ2-1; 10 nucleotides match TRBD2. The CDR3 loop spans 14 amino acids. CDR1 is SNHLY and CDR2 is FYNNEI in the germline V gene. The J segment lost 9 bases and the V segment lost 4 bases, leaving 6 bases of the junction unmatched. CDR3 DNA sequence: TGTGCCAGCAGTGTCAGCGGGAGGGCCGGTGAGCAGTTCTTC. Residues: CASSVSGRAGEQFF.

V usage is TRBV5-1 and J usage is TRBJ2-5; D ambiguous. This CDR3 is 16 amino acids long. Germline V lookup: CDR1 SGHRS, CDR2 YFSETQ. V was pared by 4 bases and J by 5 bases, with 21 bases between. This CDR3 is CASSPTARAYGETQYF. In DNA, the CDR3 is TGCGCCAGCAGCCCCACGGCCAGAGCCTACGGGGAGACCCAGTACTTC.

This rearrangement joins TRBV28 to TRBJ2-7, with 9 positions matching TRBD2. V was clipped by 8 bases and J by 4 bases; unmatched bases: 9. The CDR3 sequence is 14 residues long. Germline V gene sequence: CDR1 MDHEN, CDR2 SYDVKM. CDR3 coding DNA: TGTGCCAGCGGCGAGGTGGCGGGAGGGTACGAGCAGTACTTC. Translated: CASGEVAGGYEQYF.

The chain links TRBV11-2 to TRBJ2-2, with 7 bases that match TRBD1. The ends lost 4 bases at V and 8 bases at J; junction bases unmatched: 10. Germline V lookup: CDR1 SGHAT, CDR2 FQNNGV. The CDR3 contains 15 residues. CDR3 nucleotides: TGTGCCAGCAGCTCCTTTCTAGACAGGGCGGGGGAGCTGTTTTTT. This translates into CASSSFLDRAGELFF.

Points on this clone: At one boundary the junction diverges from the germline segment, which might be a read error. The chain recombines TRBV6-1 with TRBJ2-6, with D possibly being TRBD1 (5 bases). CDR3 length: 13 amino acids. CDR1 MNHNS and CDR2 SASEGT come from the germline V gene. The DNA of the CDR3 is TGTGCCAGCGCCCTTCGTGGGGCCAACGGCCTGACTTTC. Its protein is CASALRGANGLTF.

V usage is TRBV6-1 and J usage is TRBJ2-5; possibly TRBD2 for D (5 bases). CDR3 length: 14 amino acids. V was shortened by 4 bases and J by 1 base, with 10 bases between the two germline ends. Germline V gives CDR1 MNHNS, CDR2 SASEGT. CDR3 protein: CASSGRGFQETQYF. The CDR3 region has the DNA TGTGCCAGCAGTGGGCGAGGGTTCCAAGAGACCCAGTACTTC.

The chain combines TRBV6-5 with TRBJ1-1, with 10 bases fitting TRBD1. The CDR3 extends over 14 amino acids. The V gene end was trimmed by 7 bases and the J gene end by 7 bases; junction bases not matched to a gene: 9. Germline values: CDR1 MNHEY, CDR2 SVGAGI. CDR3 protein: CASILRDRGGEAFF. The CDR3, as DNA: TGTGCCAGCATCCTCCGGGACAGGGGTGGTGAAGCTTTCTTT.

This sequence joins TRBV11-2 and TRBJ2-5, with 10 bases that match TRBD2. CDR1 is SGHAT and CDR2 is FQNNGV in the germline V gene. The CDR3 sequence is 18 residues long. J gave up 1 base and V 1 base, and 9 bases lay outside the gene matches. Here the CDR3 reads CASSLGASLAGAQETQYF. The CDR3 DNA follows: TGTGCCAGCAGCTTAGGAGCGAGCCTAGCGGGGGCCCAAGAGACCCAGTACTTC.

The genes are TRBV15 and TRBJ1-2; TRBD1 is a possible D gene (5 bases). V was trimmed by 2 bases and J by 4 bases, leaving 8 bases between them. Germline-derived CDR1 and CDR2 are LNHNV and YYDKDF (reference sequence). The CDR3 length is 13 residues. In DNA form, the CDR3 reads TGTGCCACCAGCAGAAGACAGATCTATGGCTACACCTTC. Encoded protein: CATSRRQIYGYTF.

The chain uses TRBV10-3 and TRBJ2-5; 7 bases match TRBD2. The CDR3 runs to 15 residues. Germline V CDR1 and CDR2: ENHRY, SYGVKD. Losses at the gene ends were 6 bases for V and 4 bases for J; bases not matched to a gene: 11. The DNA of the CDR3 is TGTGCCATCAGCCCCGGGACTAACACCGCAGAGACCCAGTACTTC. Amino acids: CAISPGTNTAETQYF.

V is TRBV19 and J is TRBJ2-1; the match to TRBD2 covers 9 bases. The length of the CDR3 is 14 residues. The V gene's germline CDR1 is LNHDA and CDR2 SQIVND (reference sequence). Germline trimming cut 4 bases from V and 10 bases from J; bases unmatched to any gene: 8. The CDR3 loop reads CASSTGLAAGEQFF. As DNA, the CDR3 is TGTGCCAGTAGTACGGGACTAGCAGCTGGGGAGCAGTTCTTC.

The chain's CDR3 is CASSEAGTWRGETQYF. CDR3 DNA sequence: TGTGCCAGCAGTGAAGCGGGGACATGGAGAGGGGAGACCCAGTACTTC. V gene TRBV6-1 combines with J gene TRBJ2-5, with D perhaps TRBD1 (6 bases). The CDR3 covers 16 residues. Trimming removed 0 bases from V and 5 bases from J, with 16 bases in between. Looked up from germline, CDR1 is MNHNS and CDR2 is SASEGT.

This sequence joins TRBV28 and TRBJ2-1, with TRBD2 matching 10 bases. The CDR3 loop spans 15 amino acids. The germline V gene encodes CDR1 MDHEN and CDR2 SYDVKM. V lost 6 bases to trimming and J lost 4 bases; unmatched junction nucleotides: 6. CDR3 coding DNA: TGTGCCAGCAGCCCCGGGACTAGCGAGTACAATGAGCAGTTCTTC. Translation gives CASSPGTSEYNEQFF.

The chain has TRBV6-1 and TRBJ2-5; TRBD2 aligns across 8 bases. The CDR3 runs 19 residues. Trimming removed 2 bases from V and 5 bases from J; junction bases left unmatched: 19. Per the germline V gene, CDR1 is MNHNS and CDR2 is SASEGT. The CDR3 region is CASSENYGREGGQGETQYF. The CDR3 DNA sequence: TGTGCCAGCAGTGAAAATTATGGACGGGAGGGGGGGCAAGGGGAGACCCAGTACTTC.

The J gene is TRBJ2-7, the V gene TRBV19; D ambiguous. Germline CDR1 is LNHDA and CDR2 is SQIVND (reference sequence). V was cut by 10 bases and J by 4 bases, with 14 bases left in between. CDR3 length: 12 amino acids. Here the CDR3 reads CATQSELYEQYF. CDR3 DNA: TGTGCCACTCAGTCGGAGCTTTACGAGCAGTACTTC.

The chain uses TRBV5-1 and TRBJ2-3, with a tentative D call TRBD1 (5 bases). With 7 bases removed from V and 5 bases from J, the gap between germline ends came to 11 bases. The CDR3 totals 12 residues. The germline V gene encodes CDR1 SGHRS and CDR2 YFSETQ. The CDR3 is CASSQGEDTQYF. The CDR3 DNA sequence: TGCGCCAGCTCACAAGGGGAAGATACGCAGTATTTT.

The chain couples TRBV23-1 to TRBJ2-3; the D gene is possibly TRBD2 (6 bases). TRBV23-1 is an open reading frame whose function is uncertain. Deletions cut 1 base from V and 0 bases from J, with 32 bases between. CDR3 length: 23 amino acids. Here the CDR3 reads CASSQFGCNLGLLAEYSTDTQYF. In DNA form, the CDR3 reads TGCGCCAGCAGTCAATTCGGTTGTAATCTCGGGTTACTAGCCGAATATAGCACAGATACGCAGTATTTT.